One and the same sample provided the 20 T cell receptor beta chains below, sequenced in a study of siplizumab effects on memory and regulatory T cells. The method was immunoSEQ multiplex PCR; TCRdb's version includes in-frame clones alone and lacks a portion of them. The table includes 75,000 to 100,000 clones, over 90% detected once. Sample: non-Treg CD4+ T cells sorted from blood. The receptor source for this set is a human donor in good health.

This chain links TRBV29-1 with TRBJ1-5; TRBD1 might be the D (5 bases). The V gene's germline CDR1 is SQVTM and CDR2 ANQGSEA. Trimming removed 6 bases at V and 5 bases at J, with 14 bases between. This CDR3 contains 13 residues. The DNA of the CDR3 is TGCAGCGTCCGTTGGGGGGATGATCAGCCCCAGCATTTT. As protein: CSVRWGDDQPQHF.

The gene calls are TRBV5-1 and TRBJ2-5, with D unresolved. The germline gives CDR1 SGHRS, CDR2 YFSETQ. Trimming removed 1 base from V and 5 bases from J, with 6 bases in between. The length of the CDR3 is 12 residues. CDR3 residues: CASSLNSETQYF. The CDR3 nucleotides read TGCGCCAGCAGCTTGAATTCGGAGACCCAGTACTTC.

The V and J genes are TRBV5-1 and TRBJ2-1; TRBD1 is a possible D gene (6 bases). CDR3 length: 15 residues. CDR1 and CDR2 (germline): SGHRS, YFSETQ. Trimming removed 0 bases at V and 6 bases at J, with 13 bases between. CDR3 in DNA: TGCGCCAGCAGCTTGGATCCTGGGACACTCAATGAGCAGTTCTTC. It specifies CASSLDPGTLNEQFF.

The genes are TRBV5-6 and TRBJ2-6; the D gene is possibly TRBD2 (6 bases). CDR1 and CDR2 from the germline V gene are SGHDT and YYEEEE. This CDR3 has 16 residues. V was shortened by 0 bases and J by 2 bases, with 9 bases between the two germline ends. CDR3 sequence reads: CASSLAGRTGANVLTF. The CDR3 DNA reads TGTGCCAGCAGCTTGGCCGGGAGAACTGGGGCCAACGTCCTGACTTTC.

This chain links TRBV6-5 with TRBJ1-2, with a tentative D call TRBD1 (5 bases). This CDR3 has 13 residues. The germline gives CDR1 MNHEY, CDR2 SVGAGI. The V gene lost 6 bases and the J gene lost 3 bases, with 11 bases spanning the gap. CDR3 bases: TGTGCCAGCAGACCCGGGGCGGACTATGGCTACACCTTC. The encoded protein is CASRPGADYGYTF.

This chain's CDR3 is CASSLRTGGSYEQYF. In DNA, the CDR3 is TGTGCCAGCAGCTTACGGACAGGGGGCTCCTACGAGCAGTACTTC. V is TRBV5-4 and J is TRBJ2-7, with 10 bases that match TRBD1. The V gene's germline CDR1 is SGHNT and CDR2 YYREEE (reference sequence). The CDR3 sequence is 15 residues long. The V segment lost 2 bases and the J segment 0 bases; nucleotides outside the gene matches: 2.

The rearrangement uses TRBV27 and TRBJ2-3; D may be TRBD2 (6 bases). V was clipped by 5 bases and J by 5 bases, with 14 bases between them. Germline CDR1 MNHEY, CDR2 SMNVEV (reference sequence). The CDR3 is 14 residues long. The DNA of the CDR3 is TGTGCCAGCAGTCTGAGCCGGGGACTAGATACGCAGTATTTT. Translation: CASSLSRGLDTQYF.

This clone was seen just once. Sequence at one end of the junction differs from germline and may be a read error. The genes are TRBV6-1 and TRBJ2-7, with 12 bases matching TRBD2. Germline V CDR1 and CDR2: MNHNS, SASEGT. The CDR3 contains 17 residues. The CDR3 here is CASREEKLAGGLYEQYF. As DNA, the CDR3 is TGTGCCAGCAGAGAAGAAAAACTAGCGGGGGGTCTCTACGAGCAGTACTTC.

The chain combines TRBV10-2 with TRBJ1-5; D is perhaps TRBD1 (6 bases). V was pared by 5 bases and J by 11 bases, with 19 bases between. The length of the CDR3 is 14 residues. CDR1 WSHSY and CDR2 SAAADI come from the germline V gene. For the CDR3, the DNA is TGCGCCAGCAGTCTTGGGACAACAATCAGGACCCAGCATTTT. This translates into CASSLGTTIRTQHF.

This chain connects TRBV11-2 to TRBJ1-5; D remains unclear. CDR3 length: 19 amino acids. The germline CDR1 and CDR2 sequences are SGHAT and FQNNGV. Trimming cost V 1 base and J 0 bases, with 19 bases left between them. CDR3 in amino acids: CASSLVRTGSGNSNQPQHF. For the CDR3, the DNA is TGTGCCAGCAGCTTAGTCAGGACGGGAAGTGGGAATAGCAATCAGCCCCAGCATTTT.

The gene calls are TRBV14 and TRBJ1-1, with D hard to call. V lost 3 bases and J lost 4, with 9 bases in between. The germline V gene has CDR1 SGHDN and CDR2 FVKESK. This CDR3 region has 13 residues. In DNA, the CDR3 is TGTGCCAGCAGCCAGCAGAGTCGCACTGAAGCTTTCTTT. Translation: CASSQQSRTEAFF.

V and J are TRBV15 and TRBJ1-4; 9 nucleotides align to TRBD1. The J segment lost 8 bases and the V segment lost 5 bases, leaving 12 bases of the junction unmatched. Germline V gene lookup returns CDR1 LNHNV and CDR2 YYDKDF (reference sequence). This CDR3 spans 16 amino acids. The CDR3 is CATSPGRQGVNEKLFF. The CDR3 region has the DNA TGTGCCACCAGCCCGGGTCGACAGGGGGTTAACGAAAAACTGTTTTTT.

The chain is built from TRBV28 and TRBJ1-5; no definite D call. This CDR3 comprises 15 residues. V was trimmed by 8 bases and J by 3 bases, leaving 17 bases between them. Germline-derived CDR1 and CDR2 are MDHEN and SYDVKM. As DNA, the CDR3 is TGTGCCAGCCTATCGCCCGCCCTGAACAATCAGCCCCAGCATTTT. Protein product: CASLSPALNNQPQHF.

This chain's CDR3 is CASSLAGGGNEQFF. The DNA of the CDR3 is TGTGCCAGCAGCTTGGCAGGGGGGGGGAACGAGCAGTTCTTC. V usage is TRBV5-4 and J usage is TRBJ2-1; D may be TRBD1 or TRBD2 (7 bases each). Per the germline V gene, CDR1 is SGHNT and CDR2 is YYREEE (reference sequence). The length of the CDR3 is 14 residues. The V end lost 0 bases, the J end lost 10 bases, and 14 bases lay between the germline ends.

V and J are TRBV2 and TRBJ1-1; D possibly corresponds to TRBD1 (6 bases). CDR1 and CDR2 from the germline V gene are SNHLY and FYNNEI. The CDR3 spans 14 residues. The ends were cut back, 5 bases at V and 3 bases at J, with 13 bases in the middle. The CDR3 nucleotides read TGTGCCAGCAGTTTAAAGGGGGTTCACACTGAAGCTTTCTTT. The encoded protein is CASSLKGVHTEAFF.

This chain uses TRBV28 with TRBJ2-7, with 9 bases matching TRBD2. Losses at the gene ends were 5 bases for V and 5 bases for J; bases not matched to a gene: 10. From germline, CDR1 is MDHEN and CDR2 SYDVKM. The CDR3 covers 15 residues. CDR3 amino acids: CASSLAGRARDEQYF. CDR3 bases: TGTGCCAGCAGTCTAGCGGGAAGGGCAAGGGACGAGCAGTACTTC. Variable domain in full (rest from reference TRBV28 and TRBJ2-7): DVKVTQSSRYLVKRTGEKVFLECVQDMDHENMFWYRQDPGLGLRLIYFSYDVKMKEKGDIPEGYSVSREKKERFSLILESASTNQTSMYLCASSLAGRARDEQYFGPGTRLTVT.

The chain couples TRBV5-1 to TRBJ2-2; 8 bases match TRBD1. Germline V CDR1 and CDR2: SGHRS, YFSETQ. The V gene end was trimmed by 6 bases and the J gene end by 2 bases; junction bases not matched to a gene: 9. The length of the CDR3 is 16 residues. The chain's CDR3 is CASTRTGNQNTGELFF. The CDR3, as DNA: TGCGCCAGCACACGGACAGGGAATCAAAACACCGGGGAGCTGTTTTTT.

The chain uses TRBV7-2 and TRBJ2-4, with a tentative D call TRBD1 (6 bases). Germline CDR1 and CDR2: SGHTA and FQGNSA. The CDR3 has 13 residues. Trimming removed 5 bases at V and 9 bases at J, with 14 bases between. CDR3 bases: TGTGCCAGCAGCCCCCTAACAGGGAGCATTCAGTACTTC. The encoded protein is CASSPLTGSIQYF.

V usage is TRBV9 and J usage is TRBJ2-7; no clear D gene. The V end lost 1 base, the J end lost 2 bases, and 10 bases lay between the germline ends. CDR3 length: 14 amino acids. Looked up from germline, CDR1 is SGDLS and CDR2 is YYNGEE. The CDR3 nucleotides read TGTGCCAGCAGCGTATCCGGAGCCACCTACGAGCAGTACTTC. It codes for CASSVSGATYEQYF.

This clone was counted once. The chain is built from TRBV29-1 and TRBJ2-1; no reliable D call. Germline values: CDR1 SQVTM, CDR2 ANQGSEA. The CDR3 length is 12 residues. Trimming removed 7 bases from V and 9 bases from J, with 16 bases in between. This chain's CDR3 is CSAEGTGGEQFF. The CDR3 bases are TGCAGCGCAGAAGGTACCGGTGGTGAGCAGTTCTTC.